This TCR beta chain was sequenced for a study of blood T cell repertoires in COVID-19. The overall study: The United States, Italy and Spain supplied acute and convalescent COVID-19 samples. PBMCs, B-cell-depleted T cells, or T cells provided the cDNA or gDNA that made up the material.

Per the authors' pipeline: Using reference gene primer amplification, nucleated cell counts were estimated. The data were produced by immunoSEQ multiplex PCR, yet TCRdb's version contains in-frame clones alone and is incomplete. The V and J calls and the clone size are those of that table, but D and trimming were determined from the DNA. The data contain roughly 96,000 clones, about 80% of them singletons. The CDR3 loop spans 14 amino acids. Germline lookup yields CDR1 MDHEN and CDR2 SYDVKM. Between the trimmed V and J ends, which lost 7 bases and 0 bases, there was a span of 12 bases. Sequencing used peripheral blood. The chain has TRBV28 and TRBJ1-1; D unresolved. The clonotype originates from an elderly man with acute or convalescent COVID-19. The CDR3, as DNA: TGTGCCAGCACCTACGGAGGGTTGAACACTGAAGCTTTCTTT. This sequence encodes CASTYGGLNTEAFF.